Below are 32 T cell receptor beta chains sequenced from a single sample in a study of early T cells in non-severe SARS-CoV-2 infection. MiXCR, run by TCRdb on the 5' RACE reads, gives a single entry per CDR3 protein. Here the sample spans approximately 64,000 distinct CDR3 sequences, 4% to 5.5% being singletons. The sequencing sample was made of whole blood. These receptors were obtained from an adult who was a healthcare worker with PCR-confirmed SARS-CoV-2 infection or an uninfected control (not recorded which).

This clonotype was seen repeatedly, ten times or more. This rearrangement joins TRBV30 to TRBJ2-2; D gene unclear. Germline V gives CDR1 GTSNPN, CDR2 SVGIG (reference sequence). V was cut by 4 bases and J by 6 bases, with 15 bases left in between. This CDR3 spans 14 amino acids. The CDR3 is CAWKAQIASGELFF. The CDR3, as DNA: TGTGCCTGGAAGGCACAGATCGCGTCCGGGGAGCTGTTTTTT.

This clonotype was observed many times. The rearrangement uses TRBV24-1 and TRBJ2-5; D may be TRBD1 (6 bases). Looked up from germline, CDR1 is KGHDR and CDR2 is SFDVKD. This CDR3 spans 16 amino acids. Trimming removed 4 bases at V and 2 bases at J, with 16 bases between. The CDR3 is CATSEPGDTLQETQYF. As DNA, the CDR3 is TGTGCCACCAGTGAGCCAGGGGATACCCTTCAAGAGACCCAGTACTTC.

This clonotype appeared many times. The chain uses TRBV18 and TRBJ1-3; no clear D. The V gene's germline CDR1 is KGHSH and CDR2 LQKENI. This CDR3 comprises 16 residues. V lost 3 bases and J lost 0, with 12 bases in between. Written as DNA, the CDR3 is TGTGCCAGCTCACCGGCGGGTTTCTCCTCTGGAAACACCATATATTTT. Its translation is CASSPAGFSSGNTIYF.

The sample holds many counts of this clonotype. The chain recombines TRBV6-2 or TRBV6-3 with TRBJ2-2; TRBD2 matches 12 bases. CDR1 MNHEY and CDR2 SVGEGT come from the germline V gene. The CDR3 has 17 amino acids. V shed 5 bases and J 7 bases; nucleotides not matched to a gene: 11. For the CDR3, the DNA is TGTGCCAGCAGTCGCCAAACTAGCGGGAGGTTCGTCGGGGAGCTGTTTTTT. Encoded protein: CASSRQTSGRFVGELFF.

In regard to this clonotype: No conserved phenylalanine or tryptophan ends this CDR3, so it is likely a read error. V gene TRBV19 combines with J gene TRBJ1-2, with D tentatively TRBD1 (6 bases). Germline V gives CDR1 LNHDA, CDR2 SQIVND (reference sequence). V lost 9 bases, J lost 1 base, and 9 bases lay in between. The CDR3 length is 12 residues. The CDR3 reads CASRTDNYGYTL. In nucleotides, the CDR3 is TGTGCCAGCCGGACAGATAACTATGGCTACACCCTC.

This clonotype was detected ten times or more. The chain links TRBV20-1 to TRBJ2-2; possible D gene TRBD2, 5 bases. The germline V gene encodes CDR1 DFQATT and CDR2 SNEGSKA (reference sequence). This CDR3 region has 14 residues. The V gene lost 3 bases and the J gene lost 3 bases, with 11 bases spanning the gap. This CDR3 is CSASSMRDTGELFF. DNA of the CDR3: TGCAGTGCTAGTTCTATGCGGGACACCGGGGAGCTGTTTTTT.

The chain recombines TRBV19 with TRBJ1-5; D is ambiguous. The CDR3 has 14 residues. V dropped 10 bases and J dropped 0 bases, with 13 bases sitting between them. Germline loops: CDR1 LNHDA, CDR2 SQIVND (reference sequence). CDR3 sequence (DNA): TGTGCCACCTCGGAAAGATATAGCAATCAGCCCCAGCATTTT. Its protein product is CATSERYSNQPQHF.

This clonotype showed up many times. The chain links TRBV5-1 to TRBJ1-1; D call uncertain. Between the trimmed V and J ends, which lost 5 bases and 1 base, there was a span of 12 bases. This CDR3 has 14 amino acids. Germline-derived CDR1 and CDR2 are SGHRS and YFSETQ. The CDR3 region has the DNA TGCGCCAGCAGTAGTGACGGACGGAACACTGAAGCTTTCTTT. This encodes CASSSDGRNTEAFF.

There are many counts of this clonotype. V is TRBV10-3 and J is TRBJ1-2, with 12 bases aligning to TRBD1. V shed 0 bases and J 1 base; nucleotides not matched to a gene: 6. Germline V gene data show CDR1 as ENHRY and CDR2 as SYGVKD. This CDR3 comprises 18 residues. The CDR3 spells CAISESGTGGGSNYGYTF. CDR3 sequence (DNA): TGTGCCATCAGTGAGTCCGGGACAGGGGGCGGAAGTAACTATGGCTACACCTTC.

This clonotype appeared many times. The chain couples TRBV11-2 to TRBJ2-3, with D unclear. V was trimmed by 5 bases and J by 3 bases, leaving 9 bases between them. This CDR3 comprises 13 residues. Germline lookup yields CDR1 SGHAT and CDR2 FQNNGV. The CDR3, as DNA: TGTGCCAGCAGCCCGCCTGGAACAGATACGCAGTATTTT. Its protein is CASSPPGTDTQYF.

This clonotype was seen at least ten times. The V and J genes are TRBV7-6 and TRBJ2-3; the D call may be TRBD1 or TRBD2 (5 bases each). The V end was cut by 2 bases, the J end by 6 bases, with 15 bases between. The CDR3 spans 15 residues. In germline, CDR1 is SGHVS, CDR2 FNYEAQ. The CDR3 sequence: CASSLWGSSSDTQYF. CDR3 sequence (DNA): TGTGCCAGCAGCTTATGGGGGAGTAGTTCGGATACGCAGTATTTT.

This clonotype has a count of ten or more. The chain couples TRBV12-3 or TRBV12-4 to TRBJ1-5, with D possibly matching TRBD1 (5 bases). The CDR3 totals 13 residues. The ends were cut back, 7 bases at V and 5 bases at J, with 12 bases in the middle. CDR3 protein: CASTTGQYQPQHF. In nucleotides, the CDR3 is TGTGCCAGCACCACTGGACAATATCAGCCCCAGCATTTT.

This clonotype was picked up many times. This chain uses TRBV20-1 with TRBJ1-2; 8 bases agree with TRBD1. V shed 3 bases and J 8 bases; nucleotides not matched to a gene: 8. The CDR3 sequence is 13 residues long. Germline-derived CDR1 and CDR2 are DFQATT and SNEGSKA (reference sequence). The CDR3 DNA is TGCAGTGCTAGGGAGGGGACAGGCTACGGCTACACCTTC. Its protein product is CSAREGTGYGYTF.

This clonotype was counted at least ten times. The gene calls are TRBV4-2 and TRBJ2-2; 7 positions match TRBD2. Germline V gene data show CDR1 as LGHNA and CDR2 as YNFKEQ. The trim removed 1 base at V and 1 base at J, leaving 3 bases unmatched. This CDR3 contains 16 residues. CDR3: CASSQATGGNTGELFF. The CDR3 coding sequence is TGTGCCAGCAGCCAAGCTACGGGGGGGAACACCGGGGAGCTGTTTTTT.

CDR3 coding DNA: TGCAGTGCCCGACTAGCGGGAGGGTCAAATGAGCAGTTCTTC. Amino acid sequence: CSARLAGGSNEQFF. The chain couples TRBV20-1 to TRBJ2-1; 14 bases align to TRBD2. This CDR3 comprises 14 residues. V lost 6 bases, J lost 7 bases, and 5 bases stayed unmatched. Per germline, CDR1 DFQATT and CDR2 SNEGSKA (reference sequence).

This clonotype was seen ten or more times. DNA of the CDR3: TGTGCCAGCAGTGGAGGGACTAGCGGGAGCGGCACCGGGGAGCTGTTTTTT. Translated, it gives CASSGGTSGSGTGELFF. The chain employs TRBV25-1 and TRBJ2-2; TRBD2 matches at 14 bases. CDR3 size: 17 residues. Germline CDR1 reads MGHDK; CDR2 reads SYGVNS. The ends lost 4 bases at V and 4 bases at J; junction bases unmatched: 5. Supplemented by reference TRBV25-1 and TRBJ2-2, the full variable domain reads EADIYQTPRYLVIGTGKKITLECSQTMGHDKMYWYQQDPGMELHLIHYSYGVNSTEKGDLSSESTVSRIRTEHFPLTLESARPSHTSQYLCASSGGTSGSGTGELFFGEGSRLTVL.

CDR3 coding DNA: TGTGCCAGTAGTTCCACTAGCGGGAGTTTGACAGATACGCAGTATTTT. Its translation: CASSSTSGSLTDTQYF. The V and J genes are TRBV19 and TRBJ2-3; the match to TRBD2 covers 11 bases. V trimming: 5 bases; J trimming: 3 bases; junction bases outside the gene matches: 7. The CDR3 covers 16 residues. From germline, CDR1 is LNHDA and CDR2 SQIVND (reference sequence).

This clonotype was seen many times. The J gene is TRBJ2-1, the V gene TRBV3-1, with TRBD2 matching over 13 bases. V lost 3 bases and J lost 9; bases outside the gene matches: 8. Germline lookup yields CDR1 LGHDT and CDR2 YNNKEL (reference sequence). The CDR3 loop spans 16 amino acids. In DNA form, the CDR3 reads TGTGCCAGCAGCCACCTACTAGCGGGAGGGCCGAGTGAGCAGTTCTTC. Its translation is CASSHLLAGGPSEQFF.

This clonotype was counted ten times or more. The chain couples TRBV18 to TRBJ1-1; D gene unclear. Germline V gene lookup returns CDR1 KGHSH and CDR2 LQKENI. The CDR3 length is 16 residues. Trimming took 6 bases from V and 5 from J, leaving 22 bases between them. The CDR3 DNA is TGTGCCAGCTCTTTCGTGGACGGGCCATCGCAAACTGAAGCTTTCTTT. Protein product: CASSFVDGPSQTEAFF.

For this clonotype: Being one base from a much bigger clone, this may be a read error. The CDR3 sequence: CSGKIPGGENQYF. The CDR3 DNA sequence: TGCAGCGGCAAGATCCCCGGGGGGGAGAACCAGTACTTC. The genes are TRBV29-1 and TRBJ2-5; 8 nucleotides line up with TRBD2. The CDR3 length is 13 residues. Germline V CDR1 and CDR2: SQVTM, ANQGSEA.

The chain employs TRBV11-3 and TRBJ2-5; TRBD1 is a possible D gene (6 bases). The CDR3 extends over 13 amino acids. The germline V and J ends were trimmed by 5 bases and 7 bases, with 14 bases remaining between them. Germline V lookup: CDR1 SGHNT, CDR2 YENEEA. CDR3: CASSQGPGRTQYF. The CDR3 DNA follows: TGTGCCAGCAGCCAGGGGCCAGGGCGGACCCAGTACTTC.

This clonotype has a count of ten or more. This chain connects TRBV10-1 to TRBJ2-3; tentative D call: TRBD1 (5 bases). CDR3 length equals 13 residues. Germline CDR1 reads WNHNN; CDR2 reads SYGVQD (reference sequence). Deletions cut 6 bases from V and 9 bases from J, with 16 bases between. The CDR3 region is CASSLSEQATQYF. As DNA, the CDR3 is TGCGCCAGCAGCCTCTCGGAACAGGCGACGCAGTATTTT.

The CDR3 reads CASSWIADTQYF. CDR3 sequence (DNA): TGTGCCAGCAGCTGGATAGCAGATACGCAGTATTTT. V usage is TRBV5-5 and J usage is TRBJ2-3; no definite D call. CDR3 size: 12 residues. Trimming shortened V by 3 bases and J by 4 bases, and 6 bases separated the two germline ends. From germline, CDR1 is SGHKS and CDR2 YYEKEE (reference sequence).

This clonotype was observed many times. J is TRBJ2-5 and V is TRBV7-6, with D unresolved. Germline CDR1 and CDR2: SGHVS and FNYEAQ. The CDR3 is 14 residues long. Trimming stripped 2 bases from V and 3 bases from J, with 10 bases between. CDR3 nucleotides: TGTGCCAGCAGCTTATTTGAAAGTGAAGAGACCCAGTACTTC. Protein: CASSLFESEETQYF.

This clonotype was seen many times. V is TRBV3-1 and J is TRBJ2-3; a possible D gene is TRBD2 (5 bases). CDR3 length: 14 residues. V was clipped by 6 bases and J by 1 base, with 11 bases between them. Germline V gene sequence: CDR1 LGHDT, CDR2 YNNKEL (reference sequence). The DNA for the CDR3 is TGTGCCAGCAGTGGAGGACTTCGCACAGATACGCAGTATTTT. Amino acid sequence: CASSGGLRTDTQYF.

The chain carries TRBV20-1 and TRBJ2-3, with 8 positions matching TRBD2. This CDR3 region has 15 residues. CDR1 DFQATT and CDR2 SNEGSKA come from the germline V gene (reference sequence). Unmatched junction bases numbered 14, after V lost 6 bases and J lost 6 bases. CDR3 residues: CSAKTAGVRGDTQYF. The DNA of the CDR3 is TGCAGTGCAAAGACAGCGGGAGTTCGGGGTGATACGCAGTATTTT.

This clonotype was counted at least ten times. CDR3: CASSYGGENEQFF. CDR3 sequence (DNA): TGTGCCAGCAGTTACGGGGGGGAAAATGAGCAGTTCTTC. The chain employs TRBV6-2 or TRBV6-3 and TRBJ2-1, with 7 nucleotides matching TRBD2. The junction had 2 bases not matched to a gene; V was cut back by 2 bases and J by 7 bases. The CDR3 consists of 13 residues. The germline gives CDR1 MNHEY, CDR2 SVGEGT.

This clonotype appeared many times. This chain links TRBV12-3 or TRBV12-4 with TRBJ2-3, with D possibly TRBD2 on 6 matching bases. CDR3 length equals 14 residues. Trimming removed 2 bases at V and 4 bases at J, with 10 bases between. CDR3 region: CASSLSGVADTQYF. The CDR3, as DNA: TGTGCCAGCAGTTTATCGGGGGTGGCAGATACGCAGTATTTT.

The table lists this clonotype with many counts. The V and J genes are TRBV18 and TRBJ2-2; 7 bases line up with TRBD1. CDR1 KGHSH and CDR2 LQKENI come from the germline V gene. The V and J ends lost 0 bases and 8 bases, in that order; junction bases with no gene match: 18. The CDR3 extends over 19 amino acids. The CDR3 DNA reads as TGTGCCAGCTCACCACCGGGACAGCCGAAGGCGATCGGTTTGGGGGAGCTGTTTTTT. Encoded protein: CASSPPGQPKAIGLGELFF.

This clonotype was picked up many times. The chain links TRBV20-1 to TRBJ2-2; D gene unclear. Germline CDR1 DFQATT, CDR2 SNEGSKA (reference sequence). V was pared by 0 bases and J by 1 base, with 3 bases between. The CDR3 covers 13 residues. CDR3 sequence (DNA): TGCAGTGCTAGAGATCTGAACACCGGGGAGCTGTTTTTT. Its protein is CSARDLNTGELFF.

About this clonotype: It may be a read error: a sequence one base away is much more abundant. This chain uses TRBV29-1 with TRBJ1-1; D not certain. The CDR3 has 11 amino acids. Germline-derived CDR1 and CDR2 are SQVTM and ANQGSEA. V was clipped by 4 bases and J by 5 bases, with 8 bases between them. The CDR3 region has the DNA TGCAGCGTTGTTCGGGCTACTGAAGCTTTCTTT. It is translated as CSVVRATEAFF. Looking up the rest from reference TRBV29-1 and TRBJ1-1 gives the full variable domain: SAVISQKPSRDICQRGTSLTIQCQVDSQVTMMFWYRQQPGQSLTLIATANQGSEATYESGFVIDKFPISRPNLTFSTLTVSNMSPEDSSIYLCSVVRATEAFFGQGTRLTVV.

This clonotype was detected ten times or more. The rearrangement joins TRBV20-1 to TRBJ2-3; the match to TRBD2 covers 8 bases. V shed 3 bases and J 4 bases; nucleotides not matched to a gene: 9. The CDR3 extends over 15 amino acids. The V gene's germline CDR1 is DFQATT and CDR2 SNEGSKA (reference sequence). CDR3 bases: TGCAGTGCTAGGGGGAGCGGGGGACGGGCAGATACGCAGTATTTT. It encodes CSARGSGGRADTQYF.